This TCR beta chain was documented in a study of T cells in Graves' hyperthyroidism and ophthalmopathy. Whole-study results and caveats: Through a model of 13 V-J features, ophthalmopathy was separated from stable hyperthyroidism.

This clonotype was detected a few times. Antigen: not known. The CDR3 loop spans 13 amino acids. From germline, CDR1 is MRHNA and CDR2 SNTAGT. V was clipped by 4 bases and J by 6 bases, with 13 bases between them. Amplification yielded TCR beta CDR3 regions, with RNA transcripts as the source. Using the HTBI primer set, a first-round RT-PCR was run on the TCR CDR3. TCRdb reprocessed the multiplex PCR reads with MiXCR, giving one entry per CDR3 protein. Among hundreds of thousands of distinct CDR3 sequences listed, around 25% were seen once. Sequencing input: blood. The clonotype originates from a middle-aged man with Graves' hyperthyroidism. This sequence joins TRBV6-4 and TRBJ2-7, with D possibly called TRBD1 or TRBD2 (5 bases each). CDR3 DNA: TGTGCCAGCAGTGGTCGGGGCGGAGGCGAGCAGTACTTC. Residues: CASSGRGGGEQYF.